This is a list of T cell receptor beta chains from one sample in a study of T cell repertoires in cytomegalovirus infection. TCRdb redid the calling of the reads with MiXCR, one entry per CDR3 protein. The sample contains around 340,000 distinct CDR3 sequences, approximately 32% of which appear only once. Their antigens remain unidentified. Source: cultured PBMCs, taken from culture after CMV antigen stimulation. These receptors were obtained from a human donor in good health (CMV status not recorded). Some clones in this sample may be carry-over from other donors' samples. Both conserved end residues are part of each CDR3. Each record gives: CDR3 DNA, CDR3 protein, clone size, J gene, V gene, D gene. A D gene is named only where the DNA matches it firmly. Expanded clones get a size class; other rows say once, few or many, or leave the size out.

CDR3 DNA: TGTGCCAGCAGTTTAGCTTGGGGCGAGGTCGGGGAGCTGCTTTTT
CDR3 protein: CASSLAWGEVGELLF
clone size: .
J gene: TRBJ2-2
V gene: TRBV28
D gene: .

CDR3 DNA: TGTGCCAGCAGTTCGGACAGGGCCATGAACACTGAAGCTTTCTTT
CDR3 protein: CASSSDRAMNTEAFF
clone size: .
J gene: TRBJ1-1
V gene: TRBV2
D gene: TRBD1

CDR3 DNA: TGTGCCAGTAGTATTAACCGCGGCACTGAAGCTTTCTTT
CDR3 protein: CASSINRGTEAFF
clone size: medium-sized
J gene: TRBJ1-1
V gene: TRBV19
D gene: .

CDR3 DNA: TGTGCCAGCAGCTTAACTAGCGGGAGACCCGCGGAGTTCTTC
CDR3 protein: CASSLTSGRPAEFF
clone size: few
J gene: TRBJ2-1
V gene: TRBV7-2
D gene: TRBD2

CDR3 DNA: TGTGCCAGCGGTCTGGGACTGACGCTACCTGAACGGTACTTC
CDR3 protein: CASGLGLTLPERYF
clone size: few
J gene: TRBJ2-5
V gene: TRBV6-6
D gene: .

CDR3 DNA: TGTGCCAGCAGCGCCCAGGTAGCGGACGGAAGAGAGACCCAGTACTTC
CDR3 protein: CASSAQVADGRETQYF
clone size: .
J gene: TRBJ2-5
V gene: TRBV7-8
D gene: .

CDR3 DNA: TGTGCCATCAGTGAAGAACGGACAGGTCTTAAAGCTTTCTTT
CDR3 protein: CAISEERTGLKAFF
clone size: few
J gene: TRBJ1-1
V gene: TRBV10-3
D gene: TRBD1

CDR3 DNA: TGTGCCATCAGTGAGACCGTGGGAGTTCTTGCCAAAATGAACACTGAAGCTTTCTTT
CDR3 protein: CAISETVGVLAKMNTEAFF
clone size: .
J gene: TRBJ1-1
V gene: TRBV10-3
D gene: .

CDR3 DNA: TGTGCCAGCATCGGGCCCCGGGGACAGGGTGGGCCTCGGTATAATTCACCCCTCCACTTT
CDR3 protein: CASIGPRGQGGPRYNSPLHF
clone size: .
J gene: TRBJ1-6
V gene: TRBV25-1
D gene: TRBD1

CDR3 DNA: TGTGCCAGCACCCAGGGGTGGGACGGAGGCTACACCTTC
CDR3 protein: CASTQGWDGGYTF
clone size: .
J gene: TRBJ1-2
V gene: TRBV28
D gene: .

CDR3 DNA: TGCGCCAGCAGCCAGGAAGCGAGGGGGGATGAGCAGTTCTTC
CDR3 protein: CASSQEARGDEQFF
clone size: .
J gene: TRBJ2-1
V gene: TRBV4-1
D gene: .

CDR3 DNA: TGTGCCAGCAGCCAAGATCTTGGCACAGATACGCAGTATTTT
CDR3 protein: CASSQDLGTDTQYF
clone size: few
J gene: TRBJ2-3
V gene: TRBV4-2
D gene: .

CDR3 DNA: TGTGCCAGCAGGCGAATAGCGGGAGCCGGCTACGAGCAGTACTTC
CDR3 protein: CASRRIAGAGYEQYF
clone size: .
J gene: TRBJ2-7
V gene: TRBV7-8
D gene: TRBD2

CDR3 DNA: TGCGCCAGCAGCCAAGATCTCACTGAAGCTTTCTTT
CDR3 protein: CASSQDLTEAFF
clone size: .
J gene: TRBJ1-1
V gene: TRBV4-1
D gene: .

CDR3 DNA: TGTGCCAGCAGCTTTGACGGGACAGGGGACTACGAGCAGTACTTC
CDR3 protein: CASSFDGTGDYEQYF
clone size: .
J gene: TRBJ2-7
V gene: TRBV7-2
D gene: TRBD1

CDR3 DNA: TGCAGCGTTGAAGGTGGGACAGGGCATGGCTACACCTTC
CDR3 protein: CSVEGGTGHGYTF
clone size: few
J gene: TRBJ1-2
V gene: TRBV29-1
D gene: TRBD1